This TCR beta chain was found in a study of identical twins. TCRdb itself ran the 5' RACE reads through MiXCR, one entry per CDR3 protein. The sample yields roughly 220,000 distinct CDR3 sequences, 6.5% seen once. This clonotype has only a few counts. This same sample was also taken into another study, of T cells expressing NK-cell markers. From that second work: It is unclear if expanded NKG2C-expressing clones target HCMV antigens.

Input material: CD8+ T cells sorted from blood. The receptor comes from a woman younger than 30 in good health.

The CDR3 region is CASSLAGGNDEQFF. CDR3 in DNA: TGTGCCAGCAGCTTAGCAGGGGGCAACGATGAGCAGTTCTTC. This chain connects TRBV7-6 to TRBJ2-1; 7 bases fit TRBD1. V gave up 0 bases and J gave up 8 bases; unmatched junction bases: 4. Germline-derived CDR1 and CDR2 are SGHVS and FNYEAQ. This CDR3 contains 14 residues.